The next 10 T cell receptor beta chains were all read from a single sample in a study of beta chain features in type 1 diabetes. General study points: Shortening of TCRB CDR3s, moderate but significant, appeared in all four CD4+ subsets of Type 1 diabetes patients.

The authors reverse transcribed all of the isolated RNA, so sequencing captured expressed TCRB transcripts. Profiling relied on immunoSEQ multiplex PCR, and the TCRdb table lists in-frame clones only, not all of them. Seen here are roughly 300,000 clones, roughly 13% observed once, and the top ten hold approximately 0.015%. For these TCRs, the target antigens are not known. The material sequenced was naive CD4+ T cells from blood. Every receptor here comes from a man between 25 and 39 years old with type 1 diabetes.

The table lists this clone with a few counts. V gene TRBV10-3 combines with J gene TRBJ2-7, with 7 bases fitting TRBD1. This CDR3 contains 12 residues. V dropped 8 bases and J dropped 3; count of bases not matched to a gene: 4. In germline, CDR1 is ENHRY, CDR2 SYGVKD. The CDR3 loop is CAISQGVYEQYF. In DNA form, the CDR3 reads TGTGCCATCTCCCAGGGGGTCTACGAGCAGTACTTC.

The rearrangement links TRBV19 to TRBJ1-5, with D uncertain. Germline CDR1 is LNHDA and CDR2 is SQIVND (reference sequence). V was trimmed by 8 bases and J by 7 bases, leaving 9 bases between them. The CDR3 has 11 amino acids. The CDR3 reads CASGQAQPQHF. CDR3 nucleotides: TGTGCCAGTGGGCAGGCACAGCCCCAGCATTTT. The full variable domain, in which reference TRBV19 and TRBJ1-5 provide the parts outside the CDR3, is DGGITQSPKYLFRKEGQNVTLSCEQNLNHDAMYWYRQDPGQGLRLIYYSQIVNDFQKGDIAEGYSVSREKKESFPLTVTSAQKNPTAFYLCASGQAQPQHFGDGTRLSIL.

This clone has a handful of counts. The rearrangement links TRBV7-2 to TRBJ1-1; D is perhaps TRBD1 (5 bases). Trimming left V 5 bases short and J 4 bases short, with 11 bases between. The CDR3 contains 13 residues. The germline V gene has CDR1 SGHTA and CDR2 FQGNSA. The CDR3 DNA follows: TGTGCCAGCAGCGTCCATAGGGGCACTGAAGCTTTCTTT. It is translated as CASSVHRGTEAFF. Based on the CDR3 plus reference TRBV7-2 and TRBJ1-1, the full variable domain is GAGVSQSPSNKVTEKGKDVELRCDPISGHTALYWYRQSLGQGLEFLIYFQGNSAPDKSGLPSDRFSAERTGGSVSTLTIQRTQQEDSAVYLCASSVHRGTEAFFGQGTRLTVV.

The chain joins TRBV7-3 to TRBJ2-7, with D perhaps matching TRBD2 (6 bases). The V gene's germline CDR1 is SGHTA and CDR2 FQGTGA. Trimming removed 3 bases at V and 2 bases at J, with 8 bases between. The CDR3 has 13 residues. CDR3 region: CASSLAGPYEQYF. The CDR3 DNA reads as TGTGCCAGCAGCTTGGCGGGACCCTACGAGCAGTACTTC.

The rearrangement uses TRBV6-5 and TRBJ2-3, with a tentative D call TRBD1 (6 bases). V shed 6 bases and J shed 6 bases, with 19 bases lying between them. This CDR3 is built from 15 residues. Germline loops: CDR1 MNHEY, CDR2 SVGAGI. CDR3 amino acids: CASRVQGIGRDTQYF. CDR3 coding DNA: TGTGCCAGCAGGGTACAGGGAATTGGACGCGATACGCAGTATTTT.

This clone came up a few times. The CDR3 DNA reads as TGTGCCAGCAGCTTAATGGTAGCCGGCACAGATACGCAGTATTTT. It encodes CASSLMVAGTDTQYF. This chain uses TRBV7-3 with TRBJ2-3, with D unresolved. CDR3 length: 15 amino acids. In germline, CDR1 is SGHTA, CDR2 FQGTGA. V lost 1 base and J lost 1, with 9 bases in between.

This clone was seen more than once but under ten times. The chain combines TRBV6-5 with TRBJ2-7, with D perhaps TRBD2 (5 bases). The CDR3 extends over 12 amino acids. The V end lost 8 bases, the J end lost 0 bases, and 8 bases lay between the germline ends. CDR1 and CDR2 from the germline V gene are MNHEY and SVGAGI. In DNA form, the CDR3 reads TGTGCCAGCGGACGGGACTCCTACGAGCAGTACTTC. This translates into CASGRDSYEQYF.

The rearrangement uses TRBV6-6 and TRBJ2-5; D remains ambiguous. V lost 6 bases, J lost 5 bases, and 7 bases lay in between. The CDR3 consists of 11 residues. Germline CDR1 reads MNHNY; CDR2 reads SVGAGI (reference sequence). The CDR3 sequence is CASRTRETQYF. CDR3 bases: TGTGCCAGCAGGACTCGGGAGACCCAGTACTTC.

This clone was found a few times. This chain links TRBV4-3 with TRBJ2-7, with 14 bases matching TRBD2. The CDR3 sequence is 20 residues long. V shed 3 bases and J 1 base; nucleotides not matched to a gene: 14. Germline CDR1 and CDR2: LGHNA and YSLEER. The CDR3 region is CASSQAEYGTSGSISYEQYF. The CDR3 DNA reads TGCGCCAGCAGCCAGGCTGAATACGGGACTAGCGGGAGTATTTCCTACGAGCAGTACTTC.

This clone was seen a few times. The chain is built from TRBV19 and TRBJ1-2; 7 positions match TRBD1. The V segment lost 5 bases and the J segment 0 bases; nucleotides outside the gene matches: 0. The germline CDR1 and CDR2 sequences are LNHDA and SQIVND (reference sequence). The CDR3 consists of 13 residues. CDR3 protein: CASSGTANYGYTF. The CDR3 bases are TGTGCCAGTAGTGGGACAGCTAACTATGGCTACACCTTC.